This T cell receptor (beta chain) was recorded in a study of control samples from healthy donors and cancer patients. Regarding this clone: The sample carries other DNA sequences with the same CDR3.

The method was immunoSEQ multiplex PCR; TCRdb's version includes in-frame clones alone and lacks a portion of them. The sample holds about 76,000 clones; under 90% are singletons and the top ten take 9.5%. Germline lookup yields CDR1 GTSNPN and CDR2 SVGIG (reference sequence). Trimming cost V 0 bases and J 6 bases, with 5 bases left between them. This CDR3 is 11 amino acids long. The sequencing sample was made of PBMCs. The chain links TRBV30 to TRBJ1-2; D possibly corresponds to TRBD1 (5 bases). The sequence came from a woman aged 45-65 years with colorectal cancer. Here the CDR3 DNA reads TGTGCCTGGAGTGTAGGGGATGGCTACACCTTC. Protein sequence: CAWSVGDGYTF.